The 17 T cell receptor beta chains below were found in one sample sequenced in a study of shared clonotypes between healthy human individuals. Data came from immunoSEQ multiplex PCR; TCRdb stores just in-frame clones and leaves some out. The table lists about 230,000 clones, 50% to 75% of them singletons. Sequences were obtained from memory CD4+ T cells sorted from blood. Subset of the sample: CD45RA-negative fraction. Receptors originate from a man under 40 in good health.

The genes are TRBV18 and TRBJ1-1; D is possibly TRBD1 (5 bases). The CDR3 extends over 14 amino acids. The germline CDR1 and CDR2 sequences are KGHSH and LQKENI. V shed 2 bases and J shed 1 base, with 8 bases lying between them. DNA of the CDR3: TGTGCCAGCTCACCAGGGACGGAGAACACTGAAGCTTTCTTT. Protein sequence: CASSPGTENTEAFF.

This chain connects TRBV6-6 to TRBJ2-1; 10 nucleotides align to TRBD1. Losses at the gene ends were 0 bases for V and 3 bases for J; bases not matched to a gene: 2. This CDR3 has 16 residues. Germline V gene sequence: CDR1 MNHNY, CDR2 SVGAGI (reference sequence). CDR3 DNA: TGTGCCAGCAGTTACTCCGACAGGGGGCTCTACAATGAGCAGTTCTTC. This gives the protein CASSYSDRGLYNEQFF.

This chain connects TRBV28 to TRBJ2-7; TRBD2 might be the D (6 bases). The CDR3 spans 16 residues. Germline CDR1 is MDHEN and CDR2 is SYDVKM. Trimming shortened V by 3 bases and J by 3 bases, and 18 bases separated the two germline ends. The CDR3 sequence is CASSLPRGGVGYEQYF. CDR3 in DNA: TGTGCCAGCAGTTTGCCCCGGGGAGGAGTAGGCTACGAGCAGTACTTC.

The chain combines TRBV10-3 with TRBJ2-5; 15 positions match TRBD2. V lost 3 bases and J lost 5; bases outside the gene matches: 4. Germline V gene lookup returns CDR1 ENHRY and CDR2 SYGVKD. The CDR3 consists of 16 residues. The chain's CDR3 is CAISDYGLAGGETQYF. The CDR3 DNA follows: TGTGCCATCAGTGATTACGGACTAGCGGGAGGGGAGACCCAGTACTTC.

The V call is TRBV9, the J call TRBJ1-1; D not certain. The CDR3 runs 13 residues. V lost 2 bases and J lost 8, with 13 bases in between. Germline CDR1 and CDR2: SGDLS and YYNGEE. The CDR3 DNA reads as TGTGCCAGCAGCGTGGACGCATCAGGAGAAGCTTTCTTT. It specifies CASSVDASGEAFF.

The chain joins TRBV6-5 to TRBJ1-2; D gene uncertain. Between the trimmed V and J ends, which lost 6 bases and 5 bases, there was a span of 13 bases. The CDR3 loop spans 13 amino acids. CDR1 MNHEY and CDR2 SVGAGI come from the germline V gene. The CDR3 nucleotides are TGTGCCAGCAGATCCTCGACGTCGTATGGCTACACCTTC. Residues: CASRSSTSYGYTF.

This chain links TRBV4-2 with TRBJ2-3; no reliable D call. The CDR3 has 15 residues. Germline V gene data show CDR1 as LGHNA and CDR2 as YNFKEQ. The ends were cut back, 1 base at V and 1 base at J, with 9 bases in the middle. The CDR3 coding sequence is TGTGCCAGCAGCCAAGTCGTGCAGGGCACAGATACGCAGTATTTT. It yields the protein CASSQVVQGTDTQYF.

The CDR3 nucleotides are TGTGCCAGCAGTAGGACAGGAAGGTACGAGCAGTACTTC. Translating gives CASSRTGRYEQYF. The rearrangement uses TRBV27 and TRBJ2-7, with TRBD1 matching over 7 bases. Per the germline V gene, CDR1 is MNHEY and CDR2 is SMNVEV (reference sequence). Unmatched junction bases numbered 5, after V lost 5 bases and J lost 4 bases. The CDR3 consists of 13 residues.

The chain couples TRBV18 to TRBJ2-2; a weak D match, TRBD1 (5 bases). This CDR3 is 16 amino acids long. Germline V gives CDR1 KGHSH, CDR2 LQKENI. V gave up 2 bases and J gave up 9 bases, with 19 bases separating them. As DNA, the CDR3 is TGTGCCAGCTCACCATACCTCCAGGGAAGTTCCCGGGAGCTGTTTTTT. Its translation: CASSPYLQGSSRELFF. The full variable domain, completed using reference TRBV18 and TRBJ2-2, is NAGVMQNPRHLVRRRGQEARLRCSPMKGHSHVYWYRQLPEEGLKFMVYLQKENIIDESGMPKERFSAEFPKEGPSILRIQQVVRGDSAAYFCASSPYLQGSSRELFFGEGSRLTVL.

The rearrangement links TRBV27 to TRBJ2-1; maybe TRBD2 (6 bases). CDR1 is MNHEY, CDR2 SMNVEV, per germline (reference sequence). There are 15 residues in the CDR3. V was trimmed by 5 bases and J by 0 bases, leaving 11 bases between them. The CDR3 sequence: CASSTGTFSYNEQFF. CDR3 sequence (DNA): TGTGCCAGCAGTACCGGGACTTTCTCCTACAATGAGCAGTTCTTC.

This chain's CDR3 is CASRIQEANYGYTF. The CDR3 nucleotides read TGTGCCAGCAGGATACAGGAAGCTAACTATGGCTACACCTTC. The J gene is TRBJ1-2, the V gene TRBV7-2; a possible D gene is TRBD1 (5 bases). Trimming stripped 6 bases from V and 0 bases from J, with 11 bases between. Germline V gives CDR1 SGHTA, CDR2 FQGNSA. The CDR3 consists of 14 residues.

This clone showed up many times. As DNA, the CDR3 is TGTGCCAGCAGAAGGGGACATTCTCAGCCCCAGCATTTT. It specifies CASRRGHSQPQHF. The V gene is TRBV28, the J gene TRBJ1-5, with D perhaps TRBD1 (6 bases). The CDR3 runs to 13 residues. Germline loops: CDR1 MDHEN, CDR2 SYDVKM. Trimming took off 6 bases at V and 6 bases at J, with 12 bases between the two ends.

The V call is TRBV27, the J call TRBJ2-1; 10 bases are shared with TRBD2. V trimming: 6 bases; J trimming: 3 bases; junction bases outside the gene matches: 8. The germline CDR1 and CDR2 sequences are MNHEY and SMNVEV (reference sequence). CDR3 length: 16 amino acids. In DNA, the CDR3 is TGTGCCAGCAGAGAACTTAGCGGGAGGATCTACAATGAGCAGTTCTTC. Translated, it gives CASRELSGRIYNEQFF.

This clone was detected a few times. The chain carries TRBV14 and TRBJ2-3; 12 bases line up with TRBD2. The CDR3 has 19 amino acids. Germline assignment: CDR1 SGHDN and CDR2 FVKESK. V trimming: 0 bases; J trimming: 1 base; junction bases outside the gene matches: 8. In nucleotides, the CDR3 is TGTGCCAGCAGCCAAGACAGGAGACTAGCGGGAGCCGGCACAGATACGCAGTATTTT. The encoded protein is CASSQDRRLAGAGTDTQYF. Full variable domain (rest looked up from reference TRBV14 and TRBJ2-3): EAGVTQFPSHSVIEKGQTVTLRCDPISGHDNLYWYRRVMGKEIKFLLHFVKESKQDESGMPNNRFLAERTGGTYSTLKVQPAELEDSGVYFCASSQDRRLAGAGTDTQYFGPGTRLTVL.

This rearrangement joins TRBV11-2 to TRBJ2-1, with D maybe TRBD2 (6 bases). The CDR3 has 15 amino acids. Germline values: CDR1 SGHAT, CDR2 FQNNGV. Trimming pared 3 bases from V and 0 bases from J, leaving 9 bases between. CDR3 residues: CASSLDGSSYNEQFF. The CDR3 DNA reads as TGTGCCAGCAGCTTGGACGGGAGCTCCTACAATGAGCAGTTCTTC.

This clone showed up just a few times. This chain connects TRBV4-1 to TRBJ1-1; 7 nucleotides align to TRBD1. The CDR3 contains 18 residues. Trimming at V came to 1 base and at J to 4 bases, leaving 15 bases not matched to a gene. Germline CDR1 is MGHRA and CDR2 is YSYEKL. CDR3 bases: TGCGCCAGCAGCCAAGGCGAGACTTGGAGGGGGCGGTCCACTGAAGCTTTCTTT. Translating it yields CASSQGETWRGRSTEAFF.

The chain joins TRBV29-1 to TRBJ2-5; 8 positions match TRBD1. The CDR3 runs to 13 residues. Germline CDR1 and CDR2: SQVTM and ANQGSEA. The V gene end was trimmed by 6 bases and the J gene end by 5 bases; junction bases not matched to a gene: 8. This CDR3 is CSVAGGSGETQYF. The CDR3 DNA reads TGCAGCGTAGCAGGGGGCTCCGGGGAGACCCAGTACTTC.